The 29 T cell receptor beta chains below all came from one sample that was sequenced in a study of T cells in Graves' hyperthyroidism and ophthalmopathy (dated by TCRdb to about 2019). The method was multiplex PCR. TCRdb lists the instrument as Illumina HiSeq 2000. TCR beta CDR3 regions were amplified from RNA transcripts. For the first round of RT-PCR on the TCR CDR3, the HTBI primer set was used together with the Qiagen OneStep RT-PCR kit. The public sequencing data were trimmed at Q25 with fastp and processed into clonotypes with MiXCR by TCRdb, which kept only in-frame beta chains. Rows are combined by CDR3 protein, so each entry shows the most common genes and DNA. Present in this sample are 400,000 to 600,000 distinct CDR3 sequences, 15% to 20% of which were seen just once. The biggest ten clones account for 25% to 30% of the sample. Source material: blood. These receptor sequences come from a woman aged 25 to 39 with Graves' ophthalmopathy.

The chain couples TRBV7-9 to TRBJ2-7; 8 bases align to TRBD2. CDR3 length: 15 residues. Germline loops: CDR1 SEHNR, CDR2 FQNEAQ (reference sequence). The V segment lost 1 base and the J segment 3 bases; nucleotides outside the gene matches: 5. The CDR3 loop is CASSLEGGTSYEQYF. CDR3 coding DNA: TGTGCCAGCAGCTTAGAAGGCGGGACTAGCTACGAGCAGTACTTC.

This clonotype has at least ten counts. The chain joins TRBV5-1 to TRBJ1-5; a possible D gene is TRBD1 (5 bases). CDR3 length equals 15 residues. Trimming shortened V by 2 bases and J by 5 bases, and 14 bases separated the two germline ends. The V gene's germline CDR1 is SGHRS and CDR2 YFSETQ. The CDR3, as DNA: TGCGCCAGCAGCTTCTGGGGGGGTAAGGATCAGCCCCAGCATTTT. It is translated as CASSFWGGKDQPQHF.

This clonotype has only one observation. With a much larger clone just one base away, this may be a read error. This rearrangement joins TRBV7-8 to TRBJ2-1, with 7 bases fitting TRBD2. CDR1 SGHVS and CDR2 FQNEAQ come from the germline V gene. The CDR3 has 13 residues. V dropped 2 bases and J dropped 9; count of bases not matched to a gene: 4. The CDR3 region has the DNA TGTGCCAGCAGCTTAAGGGACTACTGTGAGCAGTTCTTC. Its translation is CASSLRDYCEQFF.

This clonotype was detected only a few times. The chain combines TRBV7-2 with TRBJ1-2; maybe TRBD1 (6 bases). Between the trimmed V and J ends, which lost 2 bases and 6 bases, there was a span of 16 bases. CDR1 SGHTA and CDR2 FQGNSA come from the germline V gene. CDR3 length equals 15 residues. DNA for the CDR3: TGTGCCAGCAGCTTATTGGGGGGCGCTTATGATGGCTACACCTTC. Protein sequence: CASSLLGGAYDGYTF. The full variable domain, its missing parts supplied by reference TRBV7-2 and TRBJ1-2, is GAGVSQSPSNKVTEKGKDVELRCDPISGHTALYWYRQSLGQGLEFLIYFQGNSAPDKSGLPSDRFSAERTGGSVSTLTIQRTQQEDSAVYLCASSLLGGAYDGYTFGSGTRLTVV.

This clonotype was observed many times. J is TRBJ2-1 and V is TRBV4-2, with 7 bases fitting TRBD2. CDR1 LGHNA and CDR2 YNFKEQ come from the germline V gene. The CDR3 is 15 amino acids. V lost 3 bases, J lost 0 bases, and 2 bases stayed unmatched. In DNA, the CDR3 is TGTGCCAGCAGCCAGACGGGAGGCTCCTACAATGAGCAGTTCTTC. Protein sequence: CASSQTGGSYNEQFF.

This sequence joins TRBV6-1 and TRBJ2-7; TRBD2 aligns across 12 bases. V was pared by 7 bases and J by 6 bases, with 10 bases of the junction left unmatched. Germline V CDR1 and CDR2: MNHNS, SASEGT. This CDR3 comprises 15 residues. CDR3 residues: CASTQLAGGLAEQYF. The CDR3 DNA reads TGTGCCAGCACTCAACTAGCGGGAGGTTTGGCCGAGCAGTACTTC.

This clonotype was observed a few times. This chain joins TRBV7-2 and TRBJ2-5; 8 bases align to TRBD2. This CDR3 has 17 amino acids. Trimming cost V 5 bases and J 9 bases; bases outside gene matches: 20. CDR1 and CDR2 (germline): SGHTA, FQGNSA. CDR3 nucleotides: TGTGCCAGCAGCCCACCCCGTACGGGAGGGCCATGGGAGGCCCAGTACTTC. This codes for CASSPPRTGGPWEAQYF. The complete variable domain, with remaining parts taken from reference TRBV7-2 and TRBJ2-5, reads GAGVSQSPSNKVTEKGKDVELRCDPISGHTALYWYRQSLGQGLEFLIYFQGNSAPDKSGLPSDRFSAERTGGSVSTLTIQRTQQEDSAVYLCASSPPRTGGPWEAQYFGPGTRLLVL.

There are many counts of this clonotype. This chain joins TRBV12-3 or TRBV12-4 and TRBJ1-5; 7 bases fit TRBD1. The CDR3 spans 14 residues. V lost 2 bases and J lost 4; bases outside the gene matches: 2. The CDR3 nucleotides read TGTGCCAGCAGTTTAATACAGGGGAATCAGCCCCAGCATTTT. Translation: CASSLIQGNQPQHF.

There are many counts of this clonotype. The gene calls are TRBV7-8 and TRBJ2-7; 11 positions agree with TRBD2. From germline, CDR1 is SGHVS and CDR2 FQNEAQ. The ends lost 4 bases at V and 2 bases at J; junction bases unmatched: 13. The CDR3 is made up of 18 amino acids. DNA of the CDR3: TGTGCCAGCAGCTCCTTAGCCCGTACTAGCGGGAGTCCCTACGAGCAGTACTTC. This sequence encodes CASSSLARTSGSPYEQYF.

This clonotype came up many times. The chain carries TRBV9 and TRBJ2-1, with TRBD2 matching 14 bases. This CDR3 is built from 18 residues. Per germline, CDR1 SGDLS and CDR2 YYNGEE. Trimming cost V 1 base and J 6 bases; bases outside gene matches: 9. CDR3 sequence reads: CASSVSGTSGRSSNEQFF. CDR3 DNA: TGTGCCAGCAGCGTATCCGGGACTAGCGGGAGATCGAGCAATGAGCAGTTCTTC.

This clonotype was counted ten times or more. This chain links TRBV7-3 with TRBJ1-1; D unresolved. Germline CDR1 is SGHTA and CDR2 is FQGTGA. The CDR3 totals 13 residues. Trimming pared 7 bases from V and 3 bases from J, leaving 12 bases between. CDR3 nucleotide sequence: TGTGCCAGCACCCGGGCCCTGGACACTGAAGCTTTCTTT. Encoded protein: CASTRALDTEAFF. Complete variable domain (other parts from reference TRBV7-3 and TRBJ1-1): GAGVSQTPSNKVTEKGKYVELRCDPISGHTALYWYRQSLGQGPEFLIYFQGTGAADDSGLPNDRFFAVRPEGSVSTLKIQRTERGDSAVYLCASTRALDTEAFFGQGTRLTVV.

With respect to this clonotype: This may be a read error: a much more frequent sequence differs by one nucleotide. This sequence joins TRBV5-8 and TRBJ2-7, with D tentatively TRBD1 or TRBD2 (5 bases each). The CDR3 spans 15 residues. Trimming took 6 bases from V and 5 from J, leaving 21 bases between them. The V gene's germline CDR1 is SGHTS and CDR2 YDEGEE. CDR3: CASTLMAEGLNEQYF. The CDR3 DNA is TGTGCCAGCACCCTGATGGCTGAGGGGCTTAACGAGCAGTACTTC.

This clonotype was detected many times. The CDR3 nucleotides read TGTGCCAGCAGCTCCAACCTAGGGGGACTAACGGATGAGCAGTTCTTC. It translates to CASSSNLGGLTDEQFF. The genes are TRBV7-2 and TRBJ2-1; maybe TRBD2 (7 bases). V was pared by 4 bases and J by 8 bases, with 21 bases between. Germline-derived CDR1 and CDR2 are SGHTA and FQGNSA. There are 16 residues in the CDR3.

This clonotype was recorded at least ten times. This sequence joins TRBV20-1 and TRBJ2-7; TRBD2 aligns across 16 bases. CDR3 length equals 18 residues. The germline gives CDR1 DFQATT, CDR2 SNEGSKA (reference sequence). Trimming cost V 0 bases and J 4 bases; bases outside gene matches: 9. CDR3 in amino acids: CSARDSGTSGRGLYEQYF. In DNA form, the CDR3 reads TGCAGTGCTAGAGATAGTGGGACTAGCGGGAGGGGACTTTACGAGCAGTACTTC.

The J gene is TRBJ2-1, the V gene TRBV7-9; TRBD1 might be the D (6 bases). The CDR3 runs 14 residues. Germline CDR1 reads SEHNR; CDR2 reads FQNEAQ (reference sequence). V was cut by 4 bases and J by 10 bases, with 17 bases left in between. The CDR3 coding sequence is TGTGCCAGCAGCTCTTCGACAGGTCAGGTAGAGCAGTTCTTC. This sequence encodes CASSSSTGQVEQFF.

This clonotype was counted ten times or more. The CDR3 nucleotides read TGCAGTGCTCCCTCACAAGAGACCCAGTACTTC. Protein: CSAPSQETQYF. This sequence joins TRBV20-1 and TRBJ2-5; D gene uncertain. The CDR3 sequence is 11 residues long. The V end was cut by 5 bases, the J end by 2 bases, with 6 bases between. Germline V CDR1 and CDR2: DFQATT, SNEGSKA (reference sequence).

This clonotype was observed at least ten times. The V and J genes are TRBV3-1 and TRBJ2-1; the match to TRBD2 covers 7 bases. With V trimmed by 6 bases and J by 3 bases, 5 bases remained unmatched. Germline V lookup: CDR1 LGHDT, CDR2 YNNKEL (reference sequence). CDR3 length equals 14 residues. Here the CDR3 DNA reads TGTGCCAGCAGTAAAGCGGGAATCTACAATGAGCAGTTCTTC. It translates to CASSKAGIYNEQFF.

V and J are TRBV2 and TRBJ1-6; possibly TRBD1 for D (6 bases). The V end lost 10 bases, the J end lost 7 bases, and 20 bases lay between the germline ends. CDR3 length equals 15 residues. Germline V gene data show CDR1 as SNHLY and CDR2 as FYNNEI. The CDR3 sequence is CANALEGERNSPLHF. CDR3 in DNA: TGTGCCAACGCCTTGGAGGGGGAAAGGAATTCACCCCTCCACTTT.

A remark on this clonotype: Just one base apart from a much larger clone, this may be a read error. The chain carries TRBV20-1 and TRBJ1-5; the D is unclear. This CDR3 is 15 amino acids long. From germline, CDR1 is DFQATT and CDR2 SNEGSKA (reference sequence). The CDR3 nucleotides are TGCAGTGCTGGAGATTCAGCCGTCCTAAATCAGCCCCAGCATTTT. Translated: CSAGDSAVLNQPQHF.

This clonotype appeared a few times. This chain connects TRBV9 to TRBJ2-1; no firm D call. The V gene lost 0 bases and the J gene lost 6 bases, with 13 bases spanning the gap. The CDR3 has 15 residues. Germline V gene lookup returns CDR1 SGDLS and CDR2 YYNGEE. CDR3 sequence (DNA): TGTGCCAGCAGCGTAGCCCCGGGCTGGAGCAATGAGCAGTTCTTC. It codes for CASSVAPGWSNEQFF.

The chain is built from TRBV29-1 and TRBJ1-5; D might be TRBD1 (5 bases). V was clipped by 6 bases and J by 2 bases, with 11 bases between them. Germline V gene data show CDR1 as SQVTM and CDR2 as ANQGSEA. This CDR3 is 13 amino acids long. The chain's CDR3 is CSVGERGNQPQHF. The CDR3 DNA follows: TGCAGCGTGGGGGAGCGGGGCAATCAGCCCCAGCATTTT. Full variable domain (missing parts from reference TRBV29-1 and TRBJ1-5): SAVISQKPSRDICQRGTSLTIQCQVDSQVTMMFWYRQQPGQSLTLIATANQGSEATYESGFVIDKFPISRPNLTFSTLTVSNMSPEDSSIYLCSVGERGNQPQHFGDGTRLSIL.

This clonotype was seen ten or more times. The chain carries TRBV28 and TRBJ1-2, with a possible D match to TRBD1 (6 bases). Per germline, CDR1 MDHEN and CDR2 SYDVKM. V shed 10 bases and J shed 3 bases, with 21 bases lying between them. The CDR3 runs 15 residues. In nucleotides, the CDR3 is TGTGCCACCCTGGGCAGGGGCCGGGGCGACTATGGCTACACCTTC. It translates to CATLGRGRGDYGYTF.

This clonotype was detected a few times. The chain uses TRBV25-1 and TRBJ1-2; tentative D call: TRBD1 (5 bases). The CDR3 spans 15 residues. The V end lost 1 base, the J end lost 6 bases, and 15 bases lay between the germline ends. Germline lookup yields CDR1 MGHDK and CDR2 SYGVNS. The CDR3: CASSEFQGHRHGYTF. For the CDR3, the DNA is TGTGCCAGCAGTGAATTCCAGGGCCATCGACATGGCTACACCTTC.

This clonotype was detected many times. The chain combines TRBV30 with TRBJ1-4; the D is unclear. With 5 bases removed from V and 4 bases from J, the gap between germline ends came to 11 bases. CDR3 length equals 13 residues. Germline V gives CDR1 GTSNPN, CDR2 SVGIG (reference sequence). CDR3 sequence reads: CAWLSPDNEKLFF. The CDR3 coding sequence is TGTGCCTGGTTGTCTCCGGATAATGAAAAACTGTTTTTT.

The rearrangement uses TRBV27 and TRBJ1-4, with 8 bases that match TRBD1. This CDR3 region has 15 residues. Germline V lookup: CDR1 MNHEY, CDR2 SMNVEV (reference sequence). J was trimmed by 5 bases and V by 4 bases; bases with no gene match: 6. The CDR3 reads CASSSNRGGNEKLFF. CDR3 bases: TGTGCCAGCAGTTCAAACAGGGGGGGGAATGAAAAACTGTTTTTT. The variable domain in full, with the rest retrieved from reference TRBV27 and TRBJ1-4, is EAQVTQNPRYLITVTGKKLTVTCSQNMNHEYMSWYRQDPGLGLRQIYYSMNVEVTDKGDVPEGYKVSRKEKRNFPLILESPSPNQTSLYFCASSSNRGGNEKLFFGSGTQLSVL.

The CDR3 DNA follows: TGCGCCAGCAGCCAAGTAGGGGCAGGGAGGAATAATGAAAAACTGTTTTTT. Encoded protein: CASSQVGAGRNNEKLFF. This rearrangement joins TRBV4-3 to TRBJ1-4; D possibly corresponds to TRBD1 (5 bases). Trimming stripped 1 base from V and 4 bases from J, with 16 bases between. Germline V gene sequence: CDR1 LGHNA, CDR2 YSLEER. The CDR3 covers 17 residues.

V gene TRBV5-5 combines with J gene TRBJ1-2, with D possibly TRBD1 on 5 matching bases. The CDR3 has 14 amino acids. In germline, CDR1 is SGHKS, CDR2 YYEKEE (reference sequence). The V end was cut by 3 bases, the J end by 2 bases, with 11 bases between. This CDR3 reads CASSSIDSNYGYTF. The CDR3 DNA reads TGTGCCAGCAGCTCTATTGACAGCAACTATGGCTACACCTTC.

The V call is TRBV7-3, the J call TRBJ2-5, with D maybe TRBD1 (6 bases). Trimming pared 3 bases from V and 5 bases from J, leaving 13 bases between. Germline V lookup: CDR1 SGHTA, CDR2 FQGTGA. The CDR3 consists of 14 residues. CDR3 amino acids: CASSFHRDAETQYF. The DNA for the CDR3 is TGTGCCAGCAGCTTCCACAGGGACGCGGAGACCCAGTACTTC.

This clonotype appeared many times. V is TRBV14 and J is TRBJ2-1, with D uncertain. Germline assignment: CDR1 SGHDN and CDR2 FVKESK. Trimming took 4 bases from V and 2 from J, leaving 15 bases between them. The CDR3 consists of 16 residues. The CDR3 sequence: CASSLRVHVPYNEQFF. CDR3 sequence (DNA): TGTGCCAGCAGCCTTAGAGTCCATGTTCCCTACAATGAGCAGTTCTTC.